What follows are 19 T cell receptor beta chains derived from one specimen sequenced in a study of tumor-infiltrating lymphocytes in primary liver carcinoma. Unsorted bulk tissue, roughly 19-33 mg of it, served as the source for co-extraction of RNA and DNA. Synthesis of TCR beta cDNA was carried out from 450 to 500 ng total RNA with a constant-region primer. It was through three nested multiplex PCR rounds of slightly modified ARM-PCR that TCR beta libraries arose. With TRBV1-TRBV30 forward primers and a C-beta reverse primer, the first two PCR rounds were run for 10 cycles each. TCRdb independently ran MiXCR on the multiplex PCR reads; one entry per CDR3 protein. Here the sample spans around 60,000 distinct CDR3 sequences, about 71% being singletons. The material sequenced was liver tumor tissue from sampling region 4. Subset reported: tumor region T4, right-lateral pole. The receptors were sampled from a man aged 40-49 years with primary liver carcinoma and hepatitis B virus infection.

Notes on this clonotype: This likely comes from a read error, as the CDR3 has no conserved phenylalanine or tryptophan at its end. This rearrangement joins TRBV11-2 to TRBJ2-1, with a tentative D call TRBD1 (5 bases). This CDR3 has 15 amino acids. From germline, CDR1 is SGHAT and CDR2 FQNNGV. DNA for the CDR3: TGTGCTGGCAGCTTAAGTCAGGGCCCTTACAATGAGCAGTTCTCC. Amino acid sequence: CAGSLSQGPYNEQFS.

There are many counts of this clonotype. The rearrangement uses TRBV19 and TRBJ1-1; D unclear. V gave up 3 bases and J gave up 0 bases, with 8 bases separating them. Germline V lookup: CDR1 LNHDA, CDR2 SQIVND (reference sequence). The CDR3 is 14 amino acids. For the CDR3, the DNA is TGTGCCAGTAGTATTGAGGGAGTGAACACTGAAGCTTTCTTT. Residues: CASSIEGVNTEAFF.

The chain joins TRBV5-4 to TRBJ1-3; possible D gene TRBD1, 6 bases. The CDR3 consists of 16 residues. Germline V lookup: CDR1 SGHNT, CDR2 YYREEE (reference sequence). V was cut by 2 bases and J by 3 bases, with 15 bases left in between. As DNA, the CDR3 is TGTGCCAGCAGCTTACAGGGCGGGGGCCGTGGAAACACCATATATTTT. This sequence encodes CASSLQGGGRGNTIYF.

Concerning this clonotype: The CDR3 does not end in the conserved phenylalanine or tryptophan, so this is likely a read error. The rearrangement joins TRBV11-1 to TRBJ2-4, with 7 positions matching TRBD2. The CDR3 runs to 17 residues. Germline values: CDR1 SGHAT, CDR2 FQDESV (reference sequence). CDR3 nucleotides: TGTGCCGGCAGCTTTCCCGGGACTACCGGGACCAAAAACATTCAGTACTTA. This gives the protein CAGSFPGTTGTKNIQYL.

This rearrangement joins TRBV11-2 to TRBJ2-7; D not resolved. The CDR3 spans 15 residues. Per germline, CDR1 SGHAT and CDR2 FQNNGV. The V and J ends lost 10 bases and 6 bases respectively, with 25 bases between them. The CDR3 is CANSLESVISGEQYF. The CDR3 bases are TGTGCCAATAGCTTAGAGTCCGTGATCTCTGGCGAGCAGTACTTC.

This clonotype showed up just a few times. This may be a read error: a much more frequent sequence differs by one nucleotide. The chain couples TRBV5-1 to TRBJ2-3; a possible D gene is TRBD2 (5 bases). Germline V lookup: CDR1 SGHRS, CDR2 YFSETQ. V lost 7 bases to trimming and J lost 9 bases, with 18 bases between them. The CDR3 is made up of 13 amino acids. CDR3 amino acids: CASGPQDPGTQYF. Written as DNA, the CDR3 is TGCGCCAGCGGCCCCCAGGACCCGGGGACGCAGTATTTT.

There are a few counts of this clonotype. One end of the junction varies from germline; a read error may be responsible. The chain joins TRBV10-1 to TRBJ2-3; maybe TRBD2 (5 bases). The germline V gene has CDR1 WNHNN and CDR2 SYGVQD (reference sequence). The CDR3 runs 15 residues. Written as DNA, the CDR3 is TGCGTCAGCAGTGACGAGGGTAAACAGCACGATACGCAATATTTT. Encoded protein: CVSSDEGKQHDTQYF.

The chain combines TRBV7-8 with TRBJ2-1; D is possibly TRBD2 (5 bases). Germline V gene data show CDR1 as SGHVS and CDR2 as FQNEAQ. This CDR3 spans 18 amino acids. The CDR3 coding sequence is TGTGTCATCAGACCGCTTGGAGGCTCAGCGGTCTCCTACAATGAGCAGTTCTTC. Translating it yields CVIRPLGGSAVSYNEQFF.

The rearrangement uses TRBV20-1 and TRBJ2-5, with TRBD2 as a possible D gene (5 bases). Trimming shortened V by 4 bases and J by 2 bases, and 17 bases separated the two germline ends. Germline V gene lookup returns CDR1 DFQATT and CDR2 SNEGSKA (reference sequence). CDR3 length equals 15 residues. CDR3 DNA: TGCAGTGCTAACCGGGGAGAGGGATATCAAGAGACCCAGTACTTC. It yields the protein CSANRGEGYQETQYF.

In regard to this clonotype: A read error may produce the germline difference seen at one junction end. The genes are TRBV5-6 and TRBJ2-3, with D possibly being TRBD2 (5 bases). Per the germline V gene, CDR1 is SGHDT and CDR2 is YYEEEE. The CDR3 has 18 amino acids. The DNA of the CDR3 is TGCGCCATCAGCTTGGCTACGGATCCGGGAAGAAGCACAGATACGCAGTATTTT. This encodes CAISLATDPGRSTDTQYF. Variable domain in full (rest from reference TRBV5-6 and TRBJ2-3): DAGVTQSPTHLIKTRGQQVTLRCSPKSGHDTVSWYQQALGQGPQFIFQYYEEEERQRGNFPDRFSGHQFPNYSSELNVNALLLGDSALYLCAISLATDPGRSTDTQYFGPGTRLTVL.

As concerns this clonotype: The germline gene is not matched at one end of the junction; a read error may be the cause. This rearrangement joins TRBV6-2 or TRBV6-3 to TRBJ2-2; the match to TRBD1 covers 7 bases. Germline CDR1 and CDR2: MNHEY and SVGEGT. This CDR3 has 14 amino acids. Here the CDR3 DNA reads TGTACCAGCAGCCTGGGACAGCATACCGGGGAGCTGTTTTTT. Its protein is CTSSLGQHTGELFF.

With regard to this clonotype: The junction departs from germline at one end; a sequencing error may be responsible. The rearrangement links TRBV12-3 or TRBV12-4 to TRBJ2-7; weak D call: TRBD1 (6 bases). This CDR3 is built from 13 residues. The CDR3 reads CASSNTGISEQYF. CDR3 bases: TGTGCCAGCAGTAATACAGGGATTAGCGAGCAGTATTTC.

As to this clonotype: A read error may account for a junction end that differs from germline. J is TRBJ2-5 and V is TRBV11-1, with 7 positions matching TRBD1. The germline V gene encodes CDR1 SGHAT and CDR2 FQDESV (reference sequence). CDR3 size: 14 residues. In DNA form, the CDR3 reads TGTGCCAGCAATGGACAGGTGGAGCTGGAGACCCAGTATTTC. Translating it yields CASNGQVELETQYF.

This clonotype was picked up many times. The rearrangement uses TRBV24-1 and TRBJ1-5; D is perhaps TRBD1 (5 bases). CDR3 length: 13 residues. V gave up 6 bases and J gave up 4 bases, with 9 bases separating them. The V gene's germline CDR1 is KGHDR and CDR2 SFDVKD. CDR3 loop: CATSRDGNQPQHF. The DNA of the CDR3 is TGTGCCACCAGTAGGGACGGGAATCAGCCCCAGCATTTT.

Comments on this clonotype: The CDR3 ends on some other residue instead of the conserved phenylalanine or tryptophan, so this is likely a read error. The chain combines TRBV6-1 with TRBJ2-2, with no clear D. The germline V gene has CDR1 MNHNS and CDR2 SASEGT. This CDR3 contains 15 residues. In DNA form, the CDR3 reads TGTGCCAACAGTGAAGGGTGGTGGCTCGCCGGGGAGCTGTTTTAT. Its protein is CANSEGWWLAGELFY.

This clonotype was observed a few times. In DNA form, the CDR3 reads TGTGCCAGCAGCTCCAGACAGGCTTCGAACACCGGGGAGCTGTTTTTT. Translated, it gives CASSSRQASNTGELFF. The chain combines TRBV11-2 with TRBJ2-2; the D gene is possibly TRBD1 (6 bases). CDR3 length: 16 amino acids. V gave up 4 bases and J gave up 0 bases, with 12 bases separating them. Germline V gives CDR1 SGHAT, CDR2 FQNNGV. Supplemented by reference TRBV11-2 and TRBJ2-2, the full variable domain reads EAGVAQSPRYKIIEKRQSVAFWCNPISGHATLYWYQQILGQGPKLLIQFQNNGVVDDSQLPKDRFSAERLKGVDSTLKIQPAKLEDSAVYLCASSSRQASNTGELFFGEGSRLTVL.

Many counts were recorded for this clonotype. CDR3 DNA sequence: TGTGCCAGTGCAGGGATTGGAAAACTGTTTTTT. Its translation is CASAGIGKLFF. This rearrangement joins TRBV28 to TRBJ1-4; TRBD1 might be the D (5 bases). Germline V gene sequence: CDR1 MDHEN, CDR2 SYDVKM. This CDR3 is built from 11 residues. V lost 9 bases and J 10 bases, leaving 12 bases between the germline ends.

V gene TRBV12-3 or TRBV12-4 combines with J gene TRBJ2-1; TRBD2 aligns across 9 bases. This CDR3 has 14 residues. V trimming: 10 bases; J trimming: 4 bases; junction bases outside the gene matches: 8. CDR3 region: CATKGLAGYNEQFF. For the CDR3, the DNA is TGTGCCACCAAGGGTCTAGCGGGGTACAATGAGCAGTTCTTC.

As for this clonotype: Possible read error: a much larger clone is one base away. No conserved phenylalanine or tryptophan is present at the end of the CDR3, so a read error is the likely explanation. V gene TRBV11-2 combines with J gene TRBJ2-7; 7 nucleotides line up with TRBD2. Losses at the gene ends were 1 base for V and 5 bases for J; bases not matched to a gene: 8. The CDR3 has 15 residues. Looked up from germline, CDR1 is SGHAT and CDR2 is FQNNGV. The CDR3 DNA is TGTGCCAGCAGCTTAGCGGGCGGGAGTCACGACGAGCAGTACTTA. Translated: CASSLAGGSHDEQYL.